Presented here are 16 T cell receptor beta chains from one specimen sequenced in a study of shared clonotypes between healthy human individuals. Here immunoSEQ multiplex PCR was the method, and the copy in TCRdb shows in-frame clones only, minus some. The table includes 1.5 million to 1.9 million clones, roughly 98% detected once. Sequencing was performed on naive CD4+ T cells sorted from blood. Subset defined: CD45RA+ positively selected. These receptors all stem from a man aged 25 to 40 in good health.

V is TRBV6-6 and J is TRBJ1-5; D is perhaps TRBD1 (5 bases). The CDR3 contains 15 residues. Trimming took off 0 bases at V and 6 bases at J, with 12 bases between the two ends. Germline CDR1 reads MNHNY; CDR2 reads SVGAGI (reference sequence). CDR3 loop: CASSYSSTVLQPQHF. CDR3 in DNA: TGTGCCAGCAGTTACTCTTCGACAGTGCTTCAGCCCCAGCATTTT.

The gene calls are TRBV11-2 and TRBJ2-5; D is perhaps TRBD2 (6 bases). From germline, CDR1 is SGHAT and CDR2 FQNNGV. Trimming stripped 4 bases from V and 2 bases from J, with 14 bases between. The CDR3 is made up of 15 amino acids. The CDR3 spells CASSWTGTSQETQYF. CDR3 DNA sequence: TGTGCCAGCAGCTGGACTGGGACTTCACAAGAGACCCAGTACTTC.

The rearrangement joins TRBV7-2 to TRBJ2-7; D uncertain. The CDR3 is 14 amino acids. V lost 5 bases and J 5 bases, leaving 16 bases between the germline ends. CDR1 is SGHTA and CDR2 is FQGNSA in the germline V gene. CDR3: CASSRSGFLDEQYF. In DNA, the CDR3 is TGTGCCAGCAGCCGGAGTGGTTTTCTGGACGAGCAGTACTTC.

J is TRBJ1-5 and V is TRBV6-5; no clear D. Germline assignment: CDR1 MNHEY and CDR2 SVGAGI. Trimming took off 0 bases at V and 3 bases at J, with 3 bases between the two ends. The CDR3 contains 13 residues. The CDR3 nucleotides read TGTGCCAGCAGTTACTCATACAATCAGCCCCAGCATTTT. This translates into CASSYSYNQPQHF.

This rearrangement joins TRBV27 to TRBJ2-1; 10 bases map to TRBD2. V lost 1 base, J lost 11 bases, and 8 bases stayed unmatched. The CDR3 is 15 amino acids. Germline V gene data show CDR1 as MNHEY and CDR2 as SMNVEV (reference sequence). CDR3 sequence: CASSLFLPSGSQQFF. CDR3 coding DNA: TGTGCCAGCAGTTTATTTTTGCCTAGCGGGAGCCAGCAGTTCTTC.

This rearrangement joins TRBV7-2 to TRBJ2-7; 8 bases match TRBD2. Looked up from germline, CDR1 is SGHTA and CDR2 is FQGNSA. V was clipped by 0 bases and J by 4 bases; unmatched bases: 8. The CDR3 extends over 16 amino acids. The CDR3 sequence: CASSLALGTSFYEQYF. CDR3 DNA: TGTGCCAGCAGCTTAGCGCTAGGGACTAGTTTTTACGAGCAGTACTTC.

This rearrangement joins TRBV11-2 to TRBJ2-7; unclear D gene. V lost 0 bases, J lost 3 bases, and 6 bases lay in between. Germline V CDR1 and CDR2: SGHAT, FQNNGV. CDR3 length: 13 residues. The CDR3, as DNA: TGTGCCAGCAGCTTAGAGCTCAACTACGAGCAGTACTTC. This encodes CASSLELNYEQYF.

J is TRBJ1-2 and V is TRBV5-1, with 10 bases aligning to TRBD1. The CDR3 spans 17 residues. CDR1 and CDR2 from the germline V gene are SGHRS and YFSETQ. With V trimmed by 2 bases and J by 3 bases, 10 bases remained unmatched. CDR3 nucleotide sequence: TGCGCCAGCAGCTTTGGGACAGGGGCCGATAGTGACTATGGCTACACCTTC. This sequence encodes CASSFGTGADSDYGYTF.

Only one count was recorded for this clone. CDR3 residues: CASSELGYEQFF. CDR3 bases: TGTGCCAGCAGTGAATTAGGGTATGAGCAGTTCTTC. J is TRBJ2-1 and V is TRBV25-1; D gene ambiguous. Germline V lookup: CDR1 MGHDK, CDR2 SYGVNS. With 1 base removed from V and 8 bases from J, the gap between germline ends came to 6 bases. The CDR3 totals 12 residues.

The rearrangement joins TRBV18 to TRBJ2-4, with D possibly TRBD2 on 6 matching bases. The CDR3 covers 14 residues. The V gene's germline CDR1 is KGHSH and CDR2 LQKENI. V gave up 1 base and J gave up 6 bases, with 10 bases separating them. The CDR3 nucleotides are TGTGCCAGCTCACCACTGTCCGGGGGAAACATTCAGTACTTC. Protein product: CASSPLSGGNIQYF. Full variable domain (outside the CDR3, taken from reference TRBV18 and TRBJ2-4): NAGVMQNPRHLVRRRGQEARLRCSPMKGHSHVYWYRQLPEEGLKFMVYLQKENIIDESGMPKERFSAEFPKEGPSILRIQQVVRGDSAAYFCASSPLSGGNIQYFGAGTRLSVL.

The chain recombines TRBV5-6 with TRBJ2-3; D is possibly TRBD2 (5 bases). Trimming shortened V by 4 bases and J by 5 bases, and 17 bases separated the two germline ends. The germline V gene has CDR1 SGHDT and CDR2 YYEEEE. The CDR3 has 15 amino acids. The CDR3 nucleotides are TGTGCCAGCAGCCCGGATGAGGGAGTGGTAGATACGCAGTATTTT. Translated: CASSPDEGVVDTQYF.

The J gene is TRBJ2-7, the V gene TRBV5-1; TRBD2 aligns across 16 bases. Looked up from germline, CDR1 is SGHRS and CDR2 is YFSETQ. The CDR3 runs to 17 residues. The junction had 6 bases not matched to a gene; V was cut back by 4 bases and J by 2 bases. Here the CDR3 reads CASSPGLAGGHAYEQYF. DNA of the CDR3: TGCGCCAGCAGCCCGGGACTAGCGGGAGGGCACGCCTACGAGCAGTACTTC.

This clone came up once. This sample includes further DNA sequences coding for the same CDR3. The rearrangement links TRBV18 to TRBJ2-3; 8 bases map to TRBD1. Trimming at V came to 6 bases and at J to 1 base, leaving 6 bases not matched to a gene. CDR1 KGHSH and CDR2 LQKENI come from the germline V gene. The CDR3 covers 15 residues. The CDR3 here is CASSPPGQGTDTQYF. The CDR3 nucleotides are TGTGCCAGCTCCCCTCCGGGACAGGGCACAGATACGCAGTATTTT.

This rearrangement joins TRBV7-3 to TRBJ2-7; D not certain. The CDR3 sequence is 13 residues long. Trimming shortened V by 2 bases and J by 2 bases, and 7 bases separated the two germline ends. The V gene's germline CDR1 is SGHTA and CDR2 FQGTGA. The CDR3 loop reads CASSLGRPYEQYF. CDR3 sequence (DNA): TGTGCCAGCAGCTTAGGTAGGCCCTACGAGCAGTACTTC.

The chain is built from TRBV9 and TRBJ1-3, with 7 bases lining up with TRBD1. Germline-derived CDR1 and CDR2 are SGDLS and YYNGEE. With 4 bases clipped from V and 0 bases from J, the junction kept 10 bases outside the gene matches. The CDR3 runs to 17 residues. The CDR3 DNA reads as TGTGCCAGCAGCCCTCGGGACAGTCGGAGCTCTGGAAACACCATATATTTT. It encodes CASSPRDSRSSGNTIYF.

In DNA, the CDR3 is TGTGCCAGCTCACGAGGACAGGCGGGCAATGAGCAGTTCTTC. Translating gives CASSRGQAGNEQFF. The chain carries TRBV18 and TRBJ2-1, with 7 positions matching TRBD1. The J segment lost 6 bases and the V segment lost 4 bases, leaving 6 bases of the junction unmatched. CDR3 length equals 14 residues. Germline V gene lookup returns CDR1 KGHSH and CDR2 LQKENI. The full variable domain, rest sourced from reference TRBV18 and TRBJ2-1, is NAGVMQNPRHLVRRRGQEARLRCSPMKGHSHVYWYRQLPEEGLKFMVYLQKENIIDESGMPKERFSAEFPKEGPSILRIQQVVRGDSAAYFCASSRGQAGNEQFFGPGTRLTVL.